These T cell receptor beta chains were read from a single sample in a study of long-term antiretroviral therapy in people with HIV. Some clones are missing from TCRdb's copy, which holds only in-frame ones; the method was immunoSEQ multiplex PCR. The data show 30,000 to 35,000 clones, under 85% seen once. The sample consisted of unsorted PBMCs, taken 3 years after starting antiretroviral therapy. The receptors were sampled from a man between 50 and 59 years old with HIV. Each CDR3 is given with its conserved first and last residue. The D gene is left open where the match is weak. Where a row states a size, it is once, few, many or the class of an expanded clone; other rows omit it.

v_call	clone_size	j_call	d_call	cdr3_aa	cdr3_nt
TRBV6-5	.	TRBJ2-3	.	CASSPRSDIDTQYF	TGTGCCAGCAGTCCGAGGTCGGATATAGATACGCAGTATTTT
TRBV6-6	.	TRBJ2-1	.	CASSYDSYNEQFF	TGTGCCAGCAGTTACGACAGCTACAATGAGCAGTTCTTC
TRBV5-6	.	TRBJ2-7	.	CASSSGTELYEQYF	TGTGCCAGCAGTTCCGGGACCGAGCTTTACGAGCAGTACTTC
TRBV5-1	.	TRBJ1-2	.	CASSLGAGFVPNYGYTF	TGCGCCAGCAGCTTGGGAGCAGGGTTCGTTCCTAACTATGGCTACACCTTC
TRBV27	.	TRBJ1-5	TRBD1	CASSTRQGPWPQHF	TGTGCCAGCAGCACAAGACAGGGACCATGGCCCCAGCATTTT
TRBV9	.	TRBJ1-1	.	CASSVEGQPNTEAFF	TGTGCCAGCAGCGTAGAGGGACAACCGAACACTGAAGCTTTCTTT
TRBV2	.	TRBJ2-7	.	CASSAKGNDPYYEQYF	TGTGCCAGCAGTGCGAAAGGAAACGACCCCTATTACGAGCAGTACTTC
TRBV27	.	TRBJ1-5	.	CASSPGWSNQPQHF	TGTGCCAGCAGTCCAGGGTGGAGCAATCAGCCCCAGCATTTT
TRBV10-3	few	TRBJ1-5	.	CAISEGSRGNQPQHF	TGTGCCATCAGTGAGGGGAGTAGAGGCAATCAGCCCCAGCATTTT
TRBV4-3	once	TRBJ2-7	.	CASSQVWDSNYEQYF	TGCGCCAGCAGCCAAGTATGGGACTCTAACTACGAGCAGTACTTC
TRBV9	.	TRBJ2-6	TRBD2	CASSVTAGAANVLTF	TGTGCCAGCAGCGTAACAGCGGGGGCGGCCAACGTCCTGACTTTC
TRBV19	few	TRBJ2-5	.	CASQGWEQETQYF	TGTGCCAGTCAGGGGTGGGAACAAGAGACCCAGTACTTC
TRBV5-1	.	TRBJ2-5	TRBD1	CASSFGQVGETQYF	TGCGCCAGCAGCTTTGGACAGGTCGGGGAGACCCAGTACTTC
TRBV5-6	.	TRBJ1-5	.	CASSRRGQANQPQHF	TGTGCCAGCAGCCGTCGGGGGCAAGCCAATCAGCCCCAGCATTTT
TRBV5-4	.	TRBJ1-1	TRBD1	CASSPTGPQEAFF	TGTGCCAGCAGCCCGACAGGGCCCCAAGAAGCTTTCTTT
TRBV7-2	.	TRBJ2-7	.	CASSLRGSTNDPYEQYF	TGTGCCAGCAGCTTGAGGGGCAGCACTAATGATCCCTACGAGCAGTACTTC
TRBV27	.	TRBJ2-5	.	CASSPYQNRVQYF	TGTGCCAGCAGTCCTTACCAGAACAGGGTCCAGTACTTC
TRBV5-4	once	TRBJ2-2	.	CASSWGDGELFF	TGTGCCAGCAGCTGGGGGGACGGGGAGCTGTTTTTT
TRBV25-1	.	TRBJ1-6	TRBD1	CASRLTGPYNSPLHF	TGTGCCAGCAGATTGACAGGGCCCTATAATTCACCCCTCCACTTT
TRBV21-1	.	TRBJ2-3	.	CASSKKRPGHHTDTQYF	TGTGCCAGCAGCAAAAAACGCCCGGGACACCACACAGATACGCAGTATTTT
TRBV27	.	TRBJ1-1	TRBD1	CASSPPPDRPLTEAFF	TGTGCCAGCAGTCCCCCACCGGACAGGCCACTCACTGAAGCTTTCTTT
TRBV5-4	.	TRBJ1-3	.	CASSEGTLGNTIYF	TGTGCCAGCAGCGAGGGGACACTAGGAAACACCATATATTTT
TRBV4-1	.	TRBJ1-1	TRBD1	CASSPQGANTEAFF	TGCGCCAGCAGCCCGCAGGGGGCGAACACTGAAGCTTTCTTT
TRBV25-1	.	TRBJ2-1	.	CASSESDGVVDEQFF	TGTGCCAGCAGTGAATCTGACGGGGTAGTCGATGAGCAGTTCTTC
TRBV12-5	.	TRBJ2-3	.	CASGLGGRPDTQYF	TGTGCTAGTGGCTTGGGGGGGCGGCCAGATACGCAGTATTTT
TRBV28	few	TRBJ2-1	TRBD2	CASSLLWSLAGGSSYNEQFF	TGTGCCAGCAGTTTATTGTGGAGTCTAGCGGGAGGGAGCTCCTACAATGAGCAGTTCTTC
TRBV6-5	.	TRBJ1-5	TRBD1	CASSTGQGIEQPQHF	TGTGCCAGCAGTACGGGACAGGGAATAGAACAGCCCCAGCATTTT
TRBV4-3	.	TRBJ2-3	TRBD1	CASSPKGPTGTDTQYF	TGCGCCAGCAGCCCCAAGGGGCCGACAGGGACGGATACGCAGTATTTT
TRBV11-1	.	TRBJ2-5	.	CASSLGEQETQYF	TGTGCCAGCAGCTTGGGGGAACAAGAGACCCAGTACTTC
TRBV2	once	TRBJ2-7	TRBD2	CASSPTSGRDYEQYF	TGTGCCAGCAGTCCGACTAGCGGGAGAGACTACGAGCAGTACTTC
TRBV9	.	TRBJ2-7	.	CASSADIGKYEQYF	TGTGCCAGCAGCGCGGACATAGGGAAGTACGAGCAGTACTTC
TRBV13	.	TRBJ2-5	.	CASSSRGETQYF	TGTGCCAGCAGCTCACGGGGAGAGACCCAGTACTTC
TRBV7-9	.	TRBJ2-1	TRBD2	CASSLAPPSGSYNEQFF	TGTGCCAGCAGCTTAGCGCCGCCTAGCGGGAGCTACAATGAGCAGTTCTTC
TRBV6-1	.	TRBJ1-5	.	CASRGGGYNQPQHF	TGTGCCAGCAGGGGTGGGGGATACAATCAGCCCCAGCATTTT
TRBV7-8	.	TRBJ2-3	.	CASSPVLDTQYF	TGTGCCAGCAGCCCAGTCTTGGATACGCAGTATTTT
TRBV29-1	.	TRBJ2-7	.	CSVVLDGHEQYF	TGCAGCGTTGTCCTTGACGGACACGAGCAGTACTTC
TRBV4-2	.	TRBJ1-1	TRBD1	CASSHLTGGNTEAFF	TGTGCCAGCAGCCATCTCACAGGGGGGAACACTGAAGCTTTCTTT
TRBV28	.	TRBJ2-2	.	CASSLYRVTGELFF	TGTGCCAGCAGTTTATACAGGGTAACCGGGGAGCTGTTTTTT
TRBV7-9	.	TRBJ2-7	.	CASSRGTYEQYF	TGTGCCAGCAGTAGGGGTACCTACGAGCAGTACTTC
TRBV4-2	.	TRBJ1-4	.	CASSFSRGTANEKLFF	TGTGCCAGCAGCTTTTCAAGGGGTACAGCTAATGAAAAACTGTTTTTT
TRBV10-3	.	TRBJ2-5	.	CAIRQDSQETQYF	TGTGCCATCAGGCAGGACAGCCAAGAGACCCAGTACTTC
TRBV5-8	.	TRBJ1-2	.	CASSRDRYNYGYTF	TGTGCCAGCAGCCGAGACCGATATAACTATGGCTACACCTTC
TRBV10-3	few	TRBJ1-5	.	CAISESRGGNQPQHF	TGTGCCATCAGTGAGTCTAGGGGTGGCAATCAGCCCCAGCATTTT
TRBV5-1	.	TRBJ2-7	.	CAISTGFYEQYF	TGCGCCATTTCGACAGGCTTCTACGAGCAGTACTTC
TRBV5-1	.	TRBJ2-1	TRBD1	CASSLGTAILEQFF	TGCGCCAGCAGCTTAGGGACAGCAATATTGGAGCAGTTCTTC
TRBV2	.	TRBJ2-7	.	CASSVWVYEQYF	TGTGCCAGCAGTGTATGGGTCTACGAGCAGTACTTC
TRBV28	.	TRBJ2-4	.	CASSSLRLAKNIQYF	TGTGCCAGCAGTTCGTTACGGTTAGCCAAAAACATTCAGTACTTC
TRBV2	once	TRBJ2-7	TRBD2	CASSYLAGGQSEQYF	TGTGCCAGCAGTTACCTAGCGGGGGGGCAGAGCGAGCAGTACTTC
TRBV27	.	TRBJ2-1	.	CASINYNEQFF	TGTGCCAGCATTAACTACAATGAGCAGTTCTTC
TRBV5-5	.	TRBJ2-5	.	CASSWGVMGPETQYF	TGTGCCAGCAGCTGGGGCGTGATGGGCCCAGAGACCCAGTACTTC
TRBV19	.	TRBJ1-5	.	CASSTYGNQPQHF	TGTGCCAGTAGTACGTATGGCAATCAGCCCCAGCATTTT
TRBV5-4	.	TRBJ1-2	.	CATRIGGKSGYTF	TGTGCCACCAGGATTGGGGGGAAAAGTGGCTACACCTTC
TRBV13	.	TRBJ1-3	.	CASSFSSSGNTIYF	TGTGCCAGCAGCTTCAGTTCCTCTGGAAACACCATATATTTT